Listed here are 29 T cell receptor beta chains from one sample, sequenced in a study of response to subunit inactivated influenza vaccine. One entry per CDR3 protein results from TCRdb running MiXCR on the RT-PCR reads. The sample lists about 610,000 distinct CDR3 sequences; 11% to 15% were seen once. Specimen: PBMCs from blood, collected 11 to 12 days after vaccination. The receptors were gathered from a man in his fifties who received an inactivated influenza vaccine.

The chain recombines TRBV18 with TRBJ2-3; TRBD2 matches 10 bases. CDR3 size: 15 residues. Germline V gives CDR1 KGHSH, CDR2 LQKENI. V dropped 0 bases and J dropped 5; count of bases not matched to a gene: 2. The CDR3: CASSPPASGRDTQYF. CDR3 DNA: TGTGCCAGCTCACCACCGGCTAGCGGGAGAGATACGCAGTATTTT.

The rearrangement uses TRBV9 and TRBJ2-1; D could derive from TRBD1 or TRBD2 (7 bases each). Germline V gene data show CDR1 as SGDLS and CDR2 as YYNGEE. The CDR3 spans 15 residues. Trimming pared 3 bases from V and 5 bases from J, leaving 15 bases between. The CDR3 protein is CASSGSRGGNNEQFF. CDR3 sequence (DNA): TGTGCCAGCAGCGGAAGCAGGGGGGGTAACAATGAGCAGTTCTTC.

The chain uses TRBV12-3 or TRBV12-4 and TRBJ1-4, with 9 bases that match TRBD1. The CDR3 totals 16 residues. V lost 4 bases and J lost 8; bases outside the gene matches: 11. The chain's CDR3 is CASSSTGTGRGEKLFF. Here the CDR3 DNA reads TGTGCCAGCAGTTCAACCGGGACAGGGAGGGGGGAAAAACTGTTTTTT.

In its sample, this clonotype was seen a few times. The J gene is TRBJ2-1, the V gene TRBV20-1, with D unclear. V lost 2 bases and J 5 bases, leaving 13 bases between the germline ends. This CDR3 is 14 amino acids long. CDR1 and CDR2 (germline): DFQATT, SNEGSKA (reference sequence). CDR3 sequence: CSARSTSQNNEQFF. CDR3 DNA: TGCAGTGCTAGATCCACGTCTCAAAACAATGAGCAGTTCTTC.

The chain has TRBV9 and TRBJ2-7; possibly TRBD1 or TRBD2 for D (6 bases each). V lost 0 bases, J lost 2 bases, and 15 bases lay in between. The CDR3 extends over 16 amino acids. CDR1 is SGDLS and CDR2 is YYNGEE in the germline V gene. CDR3 DNA: TGTGCCAGCAGCGTAGTTGACGAGGGGGGCCCCTACGAGCAGTACTTC. Amino acids: CASSVVDEGGPYEQYF.

This clonotype was detected only a few times. The rearrangement joins TRBV5-8 to TRBJ1-1; D is perhaps TRBD1 (5 bases). Trimming took off 3 bases at V and 0 bases at J, with 15 bases between the two ends. CDR1 and CDR2 from the germline V gene are SGHTS and YDEGEE. The CDR3 extends over 16 amino acids. The CDR3 protein is CASSYDSIDMNTEAFF. CDR3 DNA: TGTGCCAGCAGCTACGACAGTATAGACATGAACACTGAAGCTTTCTTT.

The chain is built from TRBV20-1 and TRBJ2-7; D is undetermined. V lost 0 bases and J 0 bases, leaving 9 bases between the germline ends. Germline CDR1 DFQATT, CDR2 SNEGSKA (reference sequence). This CDR3 region has 14 residues. In DNA, the CDR3 is TGCAGTGCTAGAGATATGGGCAGCTCCTACGAGCAGTACTTC. Translating gives CSARDMGSSYEQYF.

This clonotype has a count of ten or more. This chain joins TRBV2 and TRBJ1-4; TRBD1 matches 10 bases. CDR3 size: 14 residues. Germline CDR1 and CDR2: SNHLY and FYNNEI. The junction had 5 bases not matched to a gene; V was cut back by 6 bases and J by 7 bases. CDR3 sequence (DNA): TGTGCCAGCAGACCCGGACAGGGGGTTGAAAAACTGTTTTTT. Residues: CASRPGQGVEKLFF.

This clonotype was detected ten times or more. V and J are TRBV5-1 and TRBJ2-1, with 11 positions matching TRBD2. The CDR3 has 15 residues. Germline CDR1 and CDR2: SGHRS and YFSETQ. The V gene end was trimmed by 2 bases and the J gene end by 8 bases; junction bases not matched to a gene: 6. For the CDR3, the DNA is TGCGCCAGCAGCTTTGTGATAGCGGGGGGGGATGAGCAGTTCTTC. This gives the protein CASSFVIAGGDEQFF.

This clonotype was seen only a few times. The chain carries TRBV12-3 or TRBV12-4 and TRBJ2-7; D is tentatively TRBD1 or TRBD2 (5 bases each). This CDR3 spans 17 amino acids. Trimming cost V 2 bases and J 0 bases, with 17 bases left between them. CDR3 loop: CASSLLWWDRYSYEQYF. Written as DNA, the CDR3 is TGTGCCAGCAGTTTATTGTGGTGGGACCGGTACTCCTACGAGCAGTACTTC.

The chain is built from TRBV7-6 and TRBJ2-3; D might be TRBD1 (5 bases). Germline assignment: CDR1 SGHVS and CDR2 FNYEAQ. V lost 4 bases and J 1 base, leaving 12 bases between the germline ends. CDR3 size: 15 residues. As DNA, the CDR3 is TGTGCCAGCAGCTCTGACAGAATAGGCACAGATACGCAGTATTTT. Residues: CASSSDRIGTDTQYF.

The rearrangement uses TRBV6-1 and TRBJ1-3; TRBD1 matches at 9 bases. Germline CDR1 and CDR2: MNHNS and SASEGT. The V segment lost 5 bases and the J segment 4 bases; nucleotides outside the gene matches: 6. The CDR3 runs to 15 residues. Written as DNA, the CDR3 is TGTGCCAGCAGTCCATGGGACAGGGTGGGAAACACCATATATTTT. Translating gives CASSPWDRVGNTIYF.

This chain links TRBV6-6 with TRBJ2-5; D gene unclear. The CDR3 is made up of 12 amino acids. CDR1 and CDR2 from the germline V gene are MNHNY and SVGAGI (reference sequence). Trimming stripped 4 bases from V and 7 bases from J, with 10 bases between. CDR3 region: CASSWGPGTQYF. CDR3 coding DNA: TGTGCCAGCAGTTGGGGTCCGGGGACCCAGTACTTC.

In its sample, this clonotype was seen many times. The gene calls are TRBV12-3 or TRBV12-4 and TRBJ2-1; the D is unclear. The CDR3 consists of 11 residues. V gave up 8 bases and J gave up 7 bases, with 9 bases separating them. The CDR3 spells CASGPGNEQFF. As DNA, the CDR3 is TGTGCCAGCGGGCCAGGAAATGAGCAGTTCTTC.

This clonotype was observed a few times. The chain recombines TRBV7-9 with TRBJ2-5; 7 nucleotides agree with TRBD2. The germline V gene encodes CDR1 SEHNR and CDR2 FQNEAQ (reference sequence). The CDR3 is 17 residues long. The junction had 9 bases not matched to a gene; V was cut back by 1 base and J by 1 base. The CDR3 sequence: CASSLVILAVIQETQYF. In nucleotides, the CDR3 is TGTGCCAGCAGCTTAGTCATTCTAGCGGTTATCCAAGAGACCCAGTACTTC.

The J gene is TRBJ2-5, the V gene TRBV10-3; D gene ambiguous. Germline V gives CDR1 ENHRY, CDR2 SYGVKD. V was shortened by 8 bases and J by 9 bases, with 22 bases between the two germline ends. The CDR3 has 14 residues. The DNA for the CDR3 is TGTGCCATCTACGACCCAGGCGGCCAAAGGGCCCAGTACTTC. Its protein is CAIYDPGGQRAQYF.

The V and J genes are TRBV5-1 and TRBJ2-2; D gene unclear. The V end was cut by 1 base, the J end by 3 bases, with 10 bases between. Germline V gene data show CDR1 as SGHRS and CDR2 as YFSETQ. The CDR3 loop spans 15 amino acids. This CDR3 is CASSLIDRDTGELFF. The CDR3 coding sequence is TGCGCCAGCAGCTTGATTGACCGGGACACCGGGGAGCTGTTTTTT.

V usage is TRBV19 and J usage is TRBJ1-2, with a possible D match to TRBD1 (5 bases). Germline-derived CDR1 and CDR2 are LNHDA and SQIVND (reference sequence). V was trimmed by 4 bases and J by 4 bases, leaving 22 bases between them. The CDR3 contains 17 residues. The CDR3 protein is CASSTNFDSSPIYGYTF. DNA of the CDR3: TGTGCCAGTAGTACCAATTTTGACAGTTCCCCGATCTATGGCTACACCTTC.

This CDR3 is CASSPLAGLGAGELFF. The CDR3 bases are TGCGCCAGCAGCCCCTTGGCGGGACTCGGGGCCGGGGAGCTGTTTTTT. This chain links TRBV5-1 with TRBJ2-2, with a weak D call TRBD2 (6 bases). Germline CDR1 is SGHRS and CDR2 is YFSETQ. V was pared by 4 bases and J by 6 bases, with 19 bases between. This CDR3 has 16 amino acids. Using reference TRBV5-1 and TRBJ2-2 for the parts outside the CDR3, the full variable domain is KAGVTQTPRYLIKTRGQQVTLSCSPISGHRSVSWYQQTPGQGLQFLFEYFSETQRNKGNFPGRFSGRQFSNSRSEMNVSTLELGDSALYLCASSPLAGLGAGELFFGEGSRLTVL.

In its sample, this clonotype was seen a few times. The chain combines TRBV20-1 with TRBJ2-2; 7 positions match TRBD2. Unmatched junction bases numbered 3, after V lost 5 bases and J lost 3 bases. In germline, CDR1 is DFQATT, CDR2 SNEGSKA (reference sequence). This CDR3 has 13 amino acids. In DNA, the CDR3 is TGCAGTGCTCTGGGAGGGGACACCGGGGAGCTGTTTTTT. Translated, it gives CSALGGDTGELFF.

This clonotype appeared a few times. The J gene is TRBJ2-7, the V gene TRBV7-9, with TRBD1 as a possible D gene (6 bases). The germline V gene encodes CDR1 SEHNR and CDR2 FQNEAQ (reference sequence). The CDR3 covers 13 residues. Trimming left V 8 bases short and J 1 base short, with 12 bases between. CDR3 in DNA: TGTGCCAGCGGCAGGGGCTTATCCTACGAGCAGTACTTC. Translation: CASGRGLSYEQYF.

This rearrangement joins TRBV10-3 to TRBJ1-6, with TRBD1 matching over 8 bases. The CDR3 runs 13 residues. Germline V lookup: CDR1 ENHRY, CDR2 SYGVKD. J was trimmed by 8 bases and V by 8 bases; bases with no gene match: 5. The CDR3 DNA follows: TGTGCCATCGCCGGACAGGGCGATTCACCCCTCCACTTT. Its translation: CAIAGQGDSPLHF.

In this sample, this clonotype turned up a few times. This chain joins TRBV12-3 or TRBV12-4 and TRBJ2-1, with 16 bases matching TRBD2. The CDR3 covers 18 residues. The V gene end was trimmed by 3 bases and the J gene end by 7 bases; junction bases not matched to a gene: 9. CDR3 nucleotide sequence: TGTGCCAGCAGTTTCCTGGGACTAGCGGGAGGGACTGGAAATGAGCAGTTCTTC. Amino acids: CASSFLGLAGGTGNEQFF.

This clonotype appeared a few times. This sequence joins TRBV20-1 and TRBJ1-3, with unresolved D. The CDR3 spans 13 residues. Trimming left V 2 bases short and J 0 bases short, with 5 bases between. CDR1 is DFQATT, CDR2 SNEGSKA, per germline (reference sequence). DNA for the CDR3: TGCAGTGCTAGACGGGTCTCTGGAAACACCATATATTTT. The encoded protein is CSARRVSGNTIYF.

The J gene is TRBJ1-1, the V gene TRBV4-2, with D possibly matching TRBD1 (5 bases). Germline assignment: CDR1 LGHNA and CDR2 YNFKEQ. Trimming took 1 base from V and 1 from J, leaving 16 bases between them. The CDR3 contains 17 residues. In nucleotides, the CDR3 is TGTGCCAGCAGCCAAGGTCTCCGGCAGGGACGGAACACTGAAGCTTTCTTT. Translation gives CASSQGLRQGRNTEAFF.

This clonotype was counted between two and nine times. The chain recombines TRBV6-5 with TRBJ1-2; no reliable D call. The CDR3 totals 14 residues. Trimming took off 0 bases at V and 2 bases at J, with 7 bases between the two ends. Per the germline V gene, CDR1 is MNHEY and CDR2 is SVGAGI. The CDR3 DNA follows: TGTGCCAGCAGTTACTCGCGAAGCAACTATGGCTACACCTTC. This gives the protein CASSYSRSNYGYTF.

This clonotype occurred a few times. The rearrangement joins TRBV30 to TRBJ1-1; TRBD1 is a possible D gene (6 bases). In germline, CDR1 is GTSNPN, CDR2 SVGIG (reference sequence). V gave up 5 bases and J gave up 2 bases, with 12 bases separating them. The CDR3 length is 13 residues. In DNA form, the CDR3 reads TGTGCCTGGGTGGGACAAGTAAACACTGAAGCTTTCTTT. This translates into CAWVGQVNTEAFF.

The chain links TRBV29-1 to TRBJ2-5, with D perhaps matching TRBD2 (6 bases). Trimming stripped 7 bases from V and 2 bases from J, with 17 bases between. The CDR3 is 14 residues long. Germline V gene lookup returns CDR1 SQVTM and CDR2 ANQGSEA. The CDR3 spells CSAYKLAEQETQYF. CDR3 DNA sequence: TGCAGCGCGTATAAATTAGCGGAACAAGAGACCCAGTACTTC.

CDR3 sequence reads: CASSLSGGGRNTEAFF. The CDR3 DNA reads as TGTGCCAGCAGCTTATCCGGAGGGGGCAGGAACACTGAAGCTTTCTTT. The rearrangement joins TRBV11-2 to TRBJ1-1, with 7 bases identical to TRBD1. The CDR3 sequence is 16 residues long. V lost 2 bases to trimming and J lost 1 base; unmatched junction nucleotides: 7. Germline V gives CDR1 SGHAT, CDR2 FQNNGV. Combining the CDR3 with reference TRBV11-2 and TRBJ1-1 gives the whole variable domain EAGVAQSPRYKIIEKRQSVAFWCNPISGHATLYWYQQILGQGPKLLIQFQNNGVVDDSQLPKDRFSAERLKGVDSTLKIQPAKLEDSAVYLCASSLSGGGRNTEAFFGQGTRLTVV.